This T cell receptor beta chain was sequenced during a study of cytomegalovirus exposure and HLA in healthy donors. With 60 Vbeta and 13 Jbeta primers, the PCR was carried out. Clones were read by immunoSEQ multiplex PCR, and TCRdb kept only the in-frame ones, dropping some. The sample consists of under 150,000 clones, 70% to 80% of them appearing once. Notes on this clone: Its antigen remains unidentified.

Study-level results: Prior analysis indicated that the majority of TCR beta V segments exhibited productivity approximately 87% or approximately 30% of the time. The study recorded around 160 TCR beta chains that were cytomegalovirus-associated.

Trimming shortened V by 5 bases and J by 5 bases, and 22 bases separated the two germline ends. The CDR3 consists of 17 residues. Germline CDR1 is MGHDK and CDR2 is SYGVNS. The chain recombines TRBV25-1 with TRBJ2-1; tentatively, D is TRBD1 (5 bases). The receptor was derived from a woman in her 50s in good health and CMV-seropositive. The sample consisted of PBMCs. The CDR3 coding sequence is TGTGCCAGCAGTAGCCAGCAGGGTTGGGGAAGCAACAATGAGCAGTTCTTC. Its protein product is CASSSQQGWGSNNEQFF.